This T cell receptor (beta chain) was identified in a study of shared clonotypes between healthy human individuals. This CDR3 has 15 residues. Trimming took off 4 bases at V and 2 bases at J, with 16 bases between the two ends. Germline CDR1 is SGDLS and CDR2 is YYNGEE. Caucasian adults residing in Nashville, Tennessee made up all the donors. Study-wide results and caveats: Compared with memory subsets, naive subsets generally had larger estimated richness.

Remarks on this clone: Its antigen is not identified.

Sequencing was at deep level. Some clones are missing from TCRdb's copy, which holds only in-frame ones; the method was immunoSEQ multiplex PCR. The sample yields about 1 million clones, approximately 80% seen once. Sequenced sample: memory CD4+ T cells from PBMCs. Indicated subset: CD45RA-negative fraction. This chain links TRBV9 with TRBJ2-7, with D possibly being TRBD1 (6 bases). The receptor was derived from a man aged 18 to 30 in good health. Some clones in this sample may be carry-over from other donors' samples. CDR3 residues: CASSPNPDSPYEQYF. The CDR3 nucleotides read TGTGCCAGCAGCCCCAACCCGGACAGTCCCTACGAGCAGTACTTC.